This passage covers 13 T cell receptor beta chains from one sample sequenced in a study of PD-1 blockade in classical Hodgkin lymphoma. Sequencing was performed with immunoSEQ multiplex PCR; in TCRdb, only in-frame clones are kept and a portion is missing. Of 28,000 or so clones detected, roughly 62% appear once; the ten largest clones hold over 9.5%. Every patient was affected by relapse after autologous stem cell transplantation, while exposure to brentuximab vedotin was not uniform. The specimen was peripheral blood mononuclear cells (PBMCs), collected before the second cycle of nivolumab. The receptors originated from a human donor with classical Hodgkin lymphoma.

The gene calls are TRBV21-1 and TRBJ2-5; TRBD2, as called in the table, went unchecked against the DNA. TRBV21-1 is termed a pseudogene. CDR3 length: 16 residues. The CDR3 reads CASSRMAGGEEETQYF. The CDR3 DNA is TGTGCCAGCAGTCGTATGGCAGGAGGGGAGGAAGAGACCCAGTACTTC.

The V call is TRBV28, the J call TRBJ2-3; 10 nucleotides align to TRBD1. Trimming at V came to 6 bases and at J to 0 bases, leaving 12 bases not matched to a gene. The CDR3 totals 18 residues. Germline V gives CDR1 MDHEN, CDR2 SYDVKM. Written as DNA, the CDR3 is TGTGCCAGCAGCTCCCCGGGACAGGGGCTTCCTAGCACAGATACGCAGTATTTT. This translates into CASSSPGQGLPSTDTQYF.

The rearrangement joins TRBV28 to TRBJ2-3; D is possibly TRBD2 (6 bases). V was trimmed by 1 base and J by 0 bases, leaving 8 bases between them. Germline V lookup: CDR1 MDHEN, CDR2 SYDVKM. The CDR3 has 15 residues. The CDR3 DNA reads TGTGCCAGCAGTTTATACGGGGGTAGCACAGATACGCAGTATTTT. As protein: CASSLYGGSTDTQYF. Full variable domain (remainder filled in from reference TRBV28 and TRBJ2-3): DVKVTQSSRYLVKRTGEKVFLECVQDMDHENMFWYRQDPGLGLRLIYFSYDVKMKEKGDIPEGYSVSREKKERFSLILESASTNQTSMYLCASSLYGGSTDTQYFGPGTRLTVL.

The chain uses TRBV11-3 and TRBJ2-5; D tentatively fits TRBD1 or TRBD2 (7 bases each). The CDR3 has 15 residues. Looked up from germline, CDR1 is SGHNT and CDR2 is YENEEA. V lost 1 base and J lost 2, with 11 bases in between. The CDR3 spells CASSLGQGGQETQYF. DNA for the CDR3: TGTGCCAGCAGCTTAGGACAGGGAGGGCAAGAGACCCAGTACTTC.

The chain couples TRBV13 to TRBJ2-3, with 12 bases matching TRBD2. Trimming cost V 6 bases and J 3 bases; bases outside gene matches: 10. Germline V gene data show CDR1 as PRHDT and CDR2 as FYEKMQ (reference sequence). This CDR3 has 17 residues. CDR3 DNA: TGTGCCAGCAGGACTAGCGGGAGTAGATCCCCGACAGATACGCAGTATTTT. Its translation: CASRTSGSRSPTDTQYF.

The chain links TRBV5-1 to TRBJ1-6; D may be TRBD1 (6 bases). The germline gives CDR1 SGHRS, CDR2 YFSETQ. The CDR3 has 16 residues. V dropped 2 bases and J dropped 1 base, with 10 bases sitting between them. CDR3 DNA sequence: TGCGCCAGCAGCTTCTCACAGGGTTCCTATAATTCACCCCTCCACTTT. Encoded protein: CASSFSQGSYNSPLHF.

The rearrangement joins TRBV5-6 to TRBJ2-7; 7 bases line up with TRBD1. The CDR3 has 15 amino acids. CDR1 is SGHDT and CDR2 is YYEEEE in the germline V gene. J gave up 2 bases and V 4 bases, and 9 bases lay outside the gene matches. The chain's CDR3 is CASSPSDRDPYEQYF. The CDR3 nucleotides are TGTGCCAGCAGCCCCTCCGACAGGGATCCCTACGAGCAGTACTTC.

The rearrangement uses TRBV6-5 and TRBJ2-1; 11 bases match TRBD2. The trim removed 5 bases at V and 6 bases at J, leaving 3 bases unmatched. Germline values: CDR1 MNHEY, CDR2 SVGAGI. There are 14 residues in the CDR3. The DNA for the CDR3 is TGTGCCAGCAGTCGTGGGACTAGCGGCAATGAGCAGTTCTTC. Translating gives CASSRGTSGNEQFF.

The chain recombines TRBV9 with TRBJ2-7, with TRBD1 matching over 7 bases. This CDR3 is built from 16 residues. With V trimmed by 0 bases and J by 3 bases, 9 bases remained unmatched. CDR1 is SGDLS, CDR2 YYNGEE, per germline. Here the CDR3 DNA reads TGTGCCAGCAGCGTAGACCCACCGGGACAGATCTACGAGCAGTACTTC. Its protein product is CASSVDPPGQIYEQYF.

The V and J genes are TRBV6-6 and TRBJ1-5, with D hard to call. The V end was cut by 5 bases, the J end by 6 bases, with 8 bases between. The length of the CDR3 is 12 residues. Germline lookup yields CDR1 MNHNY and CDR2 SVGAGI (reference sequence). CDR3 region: CASSPWSQPQHF. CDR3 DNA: TGTGCCAGCAGTCCTTGGAGTCAGCCCCAGCATTTT.

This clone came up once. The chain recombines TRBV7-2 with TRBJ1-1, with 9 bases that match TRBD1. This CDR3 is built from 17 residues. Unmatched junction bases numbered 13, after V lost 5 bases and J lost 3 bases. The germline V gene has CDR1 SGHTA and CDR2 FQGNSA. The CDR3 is CASSGPGTGNWDTEAFF. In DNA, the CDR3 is TGTGCCAGCAGCGGACCCGGGACAGGGAATTGGGACACTGAAGCTTTCTTT.

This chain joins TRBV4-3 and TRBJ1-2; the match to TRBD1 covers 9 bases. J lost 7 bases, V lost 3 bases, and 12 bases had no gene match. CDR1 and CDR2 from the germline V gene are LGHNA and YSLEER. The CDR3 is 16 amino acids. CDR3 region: CASSQMTGTGSSGYTF. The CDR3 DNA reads TGCGCCAGCAGCCAGATGACCGGGACAGGGTCTTCTGGCTACACCTTC.

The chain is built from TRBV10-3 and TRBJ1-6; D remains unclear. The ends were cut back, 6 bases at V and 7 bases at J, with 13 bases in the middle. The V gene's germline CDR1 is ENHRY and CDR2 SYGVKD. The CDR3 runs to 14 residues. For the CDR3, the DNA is TGTGCCATCAGCGACCGGGCCTTAAATTCACCCCTCCACTTT. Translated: CAISDRALNSPLHF.